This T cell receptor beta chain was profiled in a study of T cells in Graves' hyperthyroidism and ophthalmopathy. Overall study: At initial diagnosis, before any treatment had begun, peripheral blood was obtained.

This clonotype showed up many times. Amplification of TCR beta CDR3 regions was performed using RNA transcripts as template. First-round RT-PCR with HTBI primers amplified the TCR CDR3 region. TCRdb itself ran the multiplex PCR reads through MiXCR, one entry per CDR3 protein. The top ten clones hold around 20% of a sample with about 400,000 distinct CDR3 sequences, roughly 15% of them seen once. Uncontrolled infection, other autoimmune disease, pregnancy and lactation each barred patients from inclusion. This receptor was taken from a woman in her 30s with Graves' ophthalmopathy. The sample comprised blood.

CDR3 amino acids: CASSLDPGQPQHF. CDR3 bases: TGTGCCAGCAGCTTAGATCCCGGTCAGCCCCAGCATTTT. The chain employs TRBV7-8 and TRBJ1-5; the D is unclear. Germline V gives CDR1 SGHVS, CDR2 FQNEAQ. Trimming cost V 1 base and J 6 bases, with 7 bases left between them. The CDR3 is 13 residues long.